Listed here are 8 T cell receptor beta chains from one sample, sequenced in a study of T cells in Graves' hyperthyroidism and ophthalmopathy. Amplification of TCR beta CDR3 regions used RNA as the template. The study used the HTBI primer set for a first-round RT-PCR of the TCR CDR3. From the multiplex PCR reads, TCRdb called clonotypes with MiXCR, one entry per CDR3 protein. The sample includes around 500,000 distinct CDR3 sequences, 14% of them seen just once. Sequencing used blood. The origin of the receptors is a woman between 35 and 50 years old with Graves' hyperthyroidism.

The gene calls are TRBV28 and TRBJ1-1; 7 bases line up with TRBD1. V shed 5 bases, J shed 1 base, and the junction held 10 bases outside the gene matches. The germline V gene has CDR1 MDHEN and CDR2 SYDVKM. The length of the CDR3 is 16 residues. As DNA, the CDR3 is TGTGCCAGCAGTATCCAAGGGGGCCGGGCGAACACTGAAGCTTTCTTT. It codes for CASSIQGGRANTEAFF.

The V call is TRBV6-1, the J call TRBJ2-4; D perhaps matches TRBD2 (7 bases). Trimming stripped 3 bases from V and 7 bases from J, with 16 bases between. The germline CDR1 and CDR2 sequences are MNHNS and SASEGT. The CDR3 runs to 15 residues. In nucleotides, the CDR3 is TGTGCCAGCAGTGACGTAGGGGGGGCGAGCAACATTCAGTACTTC. This gives the protein CASSDVGGASNIQYF.

The CDR3 reads CASTDRGQEAFF. In DNA, the CDR3 is TGTGCCAGTACTGACAGGGGGCAAGAAGCTTTCTTT. The chain joins TRBV19 to TRBJ1-1; TRBD1 agrees at 10 bases. Looked up from germline, CDR1 is LNHDA and CDR2 is SQIVND (reference sequence). This CDR3 has 12 amino acids. The V segment lost 7 bases and the J segment 8 bases; nucleotides outside the gene matches: 4.

This clonotype showed up just a few times. Here the CDR3 reads CASSQRGQGGGELFF. The DNA for the CDR3 is TGTGCCAGCAGCCAGAGAGGACAGGGCGGCGGGGAGCTGTTTTTT. This chain joins TRBV3-1 and TRBJ2-2; 8 bases match TRBD1. The CDR3 length is 15 residues. The trim removed 3 bases at V and 7 bases at J, leaving 7 bases unmatched. CDR1 is LGHDT and CDR2 is YNNKEL in the germline V gene (reference sequence).

V and J are TRBV6-1 and TRBJ1-1, with D tentatively TRBD1 (5 bases). Germline assignment: CDR1 MNHNS and CDR2 SASEGT. The length of the CDR3 is 13 residues. Trimming stripped 6 bases from V and 4 bases from J, with 12 bases between. The CDR3: CASSYGALTEAFF. CDR3 bases: TGTGCCAGCAGCTACGGGGCGCTCACTGAAGCTTTCTTT.

The count of this clonotype is one. The rearrangement uses TRBV29-1 and TRBJ1-3; tentative D call: TRBD1 (5 bases). V lost 7 bases and J 4 bases, leaving 11 bases between the germline ends. The CDR3 loop spans 12 amino acids. CDR1 and CDR2 (germline): SQVTM, ANQGSEA. CDR3 in DNA: TGCAGCGGGGGGGACGGCGGAAACACCATATATTTT. This sequence encodes CSGGDGGNTIYF.

This clonotype was picked up many times. V gene TRBV28 combines with J gene TRBJ1-5, with D possibly matching TRBD1 (5 bases). V lost 4 bases, J lost 1 base, and 11 bases lay in between. This CDR3 has 15 amino acids. Germline lookup yields CDR1 MDHEN and CDR2 SYDVKM. CDR3 DNA: TGTGCCAGCAGTTGGGGTGGGGGAAGCAATCAGCCCCAGCATTTT. Protein: CASSWGGGSNQPQHF.

Ten or more counts support this clonotype. The chain has TRBV12-3 or TRBV12-4 and TRBJ2-6; perhaps TRBD1 as D (5 bases). Trimming took 6 bases from V and 1 from J, leaving 19 bases between them. This CDR3 is built from 18 residues. CDR3 amino acids: CASSHTQGRRSGANVLTF. In nucleotides, the CDR3 is TGTGCCAGCAGCCACACGCAGGGTAGAAGGTCTGGGGCCAACGTCCTGACTTTC.